This TCR beta chain was sequenced during a study of blood T cell repertoires in COVID-19. CDR3 length equals 13 residues. Trimming removed 4 bases from V and 0 bases from J, with 7 bases in between. Germline lookup yields CDR1 GTSNPN and CDR2 SVGIG (reference sequence). The repertoire was sequenced with immunoSEQ multiplex PCR; TCRdb's copy has only in-frame clones and lacks some. The table records some 200,000 clones, roughly 80% of them present only once. This chain joins TRBV30 and TRBJ1-3; tentatively, D is TRBD1 (6 bases). Sequencing was performed on peripheral blood. The TCR originated in a woman of 80 years or more with acute or convalescent COVID-19. The CDR3 loop reads CAWTTGSGNTIYF. DNA for the CDR3: TGTGCCTGGACGACAGGCTCTGGAAACACCATATATTTT.